Following are 14 T cell receptor beta chains from one sample sequenced in a study of T-cell reconstitution after alpha-beta-depleted transplantation in children. The authors prepared the TCRbeta library with unique molecular identifiers. MiXCR, applied by TCRdb to the PCR reads, yields one record per CDR3 protein. The sample has about 830,000 distinct CDR3 sequences; approximately 15% are singletons. The material sequenced was PBMCs, mostly from graft donor cells, taken 360 days after TCRalphabeta/CD19-depleted stem cell transplant. These receptors were collected from a male patient younger than 18 who had a stem cell transplant for acute lymphoblastic leukemia, so the T cells may come from the graft donor.

This clonotype was observed a handful of times. The rearrangement links TRBV7-3 to TRBJ2-1; D unresolved. Germline lookup yields CDR1 SGHTA and CDR2 FQGTGA. This CDR3 region has 16 residues. V lost 4 bases and J 9 bases, leaving 22 bases between the germline ends. The CDR3, as DNA: TGTGCCAGCAGCTCCAAATGGGCCTCCCCTAAGGCTGAGCAGTTCTTC. Protein product: CASSSKWASPKAEQFF.

The rearrangement links TRBV12-3 or TRBV12-4 to TRBJ1-1; D might be TRBD1 (6 bases). The V and J ends lost 3 bases and 0 bases respectively, with 11 bases between them. The CDR3 loop spans 15 amino acids. The CDR3 protein is CASSFPTGLNTEAFF. In DNA form, the CDR3 reads TGTGCCAGCAGTTTCCCGACAGGCTTGAACACTGAAGCTTTCTTT.

The V and J genes are TRBV11-2 and TRBJ2-1, with 7 nucleotides matching TRBD2. V shed 3 bases, J shed 6 bases, and the junction held 8 bases outside the gene matches. CDR1 and CDR2 from the germline V gene are SGHAT and FQNNGV. This CDR3 is built from 15 residues. DNA of the CDR3: TGTGCCAGCAGCTTCGAAACTCGGGGGGTCAATGAGCAGTTCTTC. Its translation is CASSFETRGVNEQFF.

This clonotype was counted between two and nine times. V is TRBV3-1 and J is TRBJ1-2; TRBD1 matches at 11 bases. This CDR3 is 15 amino acids long. Germline V lookup: CDR1 LGHDT, CDR2 YNNKEL (reference sequence). Trimming at V came to 2 bases and at J to 4 bases, leaving 3 bases not matched to a gene. CDR3 in amino acids: CASSQRTGGLYGYTF. The CDR3 bases are TGTGCCAGCAGCCAACGGACAGGGGGCCTCTATGGCTACACCTTC.

V gene TRBV6-5 combines with J gene TRBJ2-5, with 8 bases matching TRBD2. CDR3 length: 11 residues. Looked up from germline, CDR1 is MNHEY and CDR2 is SVGAGI. V shed 2 bases and J 13 bases; nucleotides not matched to a gene: 3. The CDR3 region has the DNA TGTGCCAGCAGTTACGCGGGAGGCCTGTACTTC. Its translation is CASSYAGGLYF.

This clonotype turned up a few times. J is TRBJ2-4 and V is TRBV28, with D possibly TRBD1 on 6 matching bases. The CDR3 length is 17 residues. V lost 3 bases to trimming and J lost 9 bases, with 24 bases between them. Germline V CDR1 and CDR2: MDHEN, SYDVKM. The CDR3: CASSLGLTGAFRSIQYF. The DNA for the CDR3 is TGTGCCAGCAGTTTGGGGTTGACAGGCGCCTTCAGGAGCATTCAGTACTTC.

The chain employs TRBV19 and TRBJ1-5, with D tentatively TRBD1 (6 bases). The CDR3 has 13 amino acids. Germline CDR1 and CDR2: LNHDA and SQIVND (reference sequence). Deletions cut 10 bases from V and 7 bases from J, with 17 bases between. The CDR3 sequence: CATRLTGSQPQHF. CDR3 DNA sequence: TGTGCCACTCGCCTTACAGGGTCGCAGCCCCAGCATTTT.

The V and J genes are TRBV27 and TRBJ2-4, with 7 bases aligning to TRBD1. V lost 10 bases, J lost 4 bases, and 10 bases stayed unmatched. This CDR3 comprises 14 residues. Germline assignment: CDR1 MNHEY and CDR2 SMNVEV (reference sequence). The CDR3 is CATFPPGQKNIQYF. CDR3 DNA sequence: TGTGCCACCTTCCCACCGGGACAGAAAAACATTCAGTACTTC.

This clonotype came up a few times. The genes are TRBV2 and TRBJ2-4, with D tentatively TRBD2 (5 bases). Looked up from germline, CDR1 is SNHLY and CDR2 is FYNNEI. With 6 bases removed from V and 3 bases from J, the gap between germline ends came to 6 bases. CDR3 length: 12 residues. CDR3 sequence (DNA): TGTGCCAGCAGGGACTTCAAAAACATTCAGTACTTC. This encodes CASRDFKNIQYF.

This clonotype has only a few counts. The chain employs TRBV6-6 and TRBJ1-2; a weak D match, TRBD1 (6 bases). V gave up 4 bases and J gave up 8 bases, with 14 bases separating them. Germline values: CDR1 MNHNY, CDR2 SVGAGI (reference sequence). The CDR3 loop spans 13 amino acids. CDR3 in amino acids: CASSLQGEGGYTF. The CDR3 nucleotides are TGTGCCAGCAGTTTACAGGGTGAGGGGGGCTACACCTTC.

A few counts support this clonotype. The chain has TRBV28 and TRBJ2-6; unclear D gene. V lost 3 bases and J lost 3, with 9 bases in between. The V gene's germline CDR1 is MDHEN and CDR2 SYDVKM. The CDR3 loop spans 15 amino acids. In DNA, the CDR3 is TGTGCCAGCAGTTTTCCGGACCTTGGGGCCAACGTCCTGACTTTC. Amino acid sequence: CASSFPDLGANVLTF.

This clonotype was detected only a few times. The chain recombines TRBV7-2 with TRBJ2-3; 10 nucleotides match TRBD2. V was pared by 5 bases and J by 6 bases, with 11 bases of the junction left unmatched. The CDR3 is made up of 16 amino acids. Germline CDR1 reads SGHTA; CDR2 reads FQGNSA. The CDR3 sequence is CASSQLGSGRSDTQYF. The CDR3 DNA reads TGTGCCAGCAGCCAGTTGGGTAGCGGGAGGAGCGATACGCAGTATTTT.

The rearrangement uses TRBV11-1 and TRBJ2-4; 11 bases align to TRBD2. Germline CDR1 is SGHAT and CDR2 is FQDESV (reference sequence). With V trimmed by 2 bases and J by 0 bases, 6 bases remained unmatched. The CDR3 has 18 residues. In DNA, the CDR3 is TGTGCCAGCAGCTTATGGCTAGCGGGAGGCCTAGCCAAAAACATTCAGTACTTC. It translates to CASSLWLAGGLAKNIQYF.

The rearrangement joins TRBV7-9 to TRBJ2-5, with TRBD2 identical over 8 bases. V was pared by 5 bases and J by 1 base, with 9 bases of the junction left unmatched. CDR3 length equals 16 residues. Per germline, CDR1 SEHNR and CDR2 FQNEAQ (reference sequence). For the CDR3, the DNA is TGTGCCAGCAGCACAAGCGGGAGAGGGAGCCAAGAGACCCAGTACTTC. It specifies CASSTSGRGSQETQYF. Variable domain in full (rest from reference TRBV7-9 and TRBJ2-5): DTGVSQNPRHKITKRGQNVTFRCDPISEHNRLYWYRQTLGQGPEFLTYFQNEAQLEKSRLLSDRFSAERPKGSFSTLEIQRTEQGDSAMYLCASSTSGRGSQETQYFGPGTRLLVL.